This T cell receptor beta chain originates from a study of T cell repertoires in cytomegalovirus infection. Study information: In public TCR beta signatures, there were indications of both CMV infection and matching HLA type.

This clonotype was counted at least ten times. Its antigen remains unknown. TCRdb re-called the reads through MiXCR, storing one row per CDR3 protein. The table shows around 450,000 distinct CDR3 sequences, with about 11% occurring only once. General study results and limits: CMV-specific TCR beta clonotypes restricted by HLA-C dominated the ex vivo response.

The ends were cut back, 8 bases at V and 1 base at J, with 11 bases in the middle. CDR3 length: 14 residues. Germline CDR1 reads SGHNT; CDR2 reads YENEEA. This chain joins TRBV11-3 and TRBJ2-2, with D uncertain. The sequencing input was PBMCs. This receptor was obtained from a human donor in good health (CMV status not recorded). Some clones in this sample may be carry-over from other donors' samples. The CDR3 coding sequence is TGTGCCAGCCGACTCCTTGGGAACACCGGGGAGCTGTTTTTT. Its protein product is CASRLLGNTGELFF.